What follows are 7 T cell receptor beta chains derived from one specimen sequenced in a study of CXCR3-negative and CXCR3-positive naive CD8 T cells. It was by 5' RACE with UMI labels that the TRB cDNA libraries were prepared. TCRdb derives one entry per CDR3 protein from the 5' RACE reads, leaving out DNA. There are 100,000 to 150,000 distinct CDR3 sequences in the sample, with 0.45% to 0.6% held by the top ten. The sequenced material came from naive CXCR3- CD8+ T cells from blood. The subset: CD45RO-CCR7+CD27+CD95- naive CD8+ T cells lacking CXCR3 (TNR3-). These receptor sequences come from a human donor in good health. Some clones in this sample may be carry-over from other donors' samples.

V is TRBV12-3 or TRBV12-4 and J is TRBJ1-6. This CDR3 is 12 amino acids long. CDR3 protein: CASSPPNSPLHF.

This chain connects TRBV28 to TRBJ1-4; TCRdb returns TRBD1, unconfirmable since there is no DNA. The germline CDR1 and CDR2 sequences are MDHEN and SYDVKM. The CDR3 sequence is 14 residues long. The CDR3: CASKQGQGNEKLFF. Full variable domain (rest looked up from reference TRBV28 and TRBJ1-4): DVKVTQSSRYLVKRTGEKVFLECVQDMDHENMFWYRQDPGLGLRLIYFSYDVKMKEKGDIPEGYSVSREKKERFSLILESASTNQTSMYLCASKQGQGNEKLFFGSGTQLSVL.

This chain uses TRBV28 with TRBJ2-3; TCRdb calls TRBD1, which cannot be checked without DNA. Germline V gene lookup returns CDR1 MDHEN and CDR2 SYDVKM. This CDR3 has 12 residues. CDR3 loop: CASSNKGDTQYF.

The V and J genes are TRBV28 and TRBJ2-1; TCRdb's D call of TRBD1 is untestable without DNA. In germline, CDR1 is MDHEN, CDR2 SYDVKM. The length of the CDR3 is 14 residues. CDR3 sequence: CASARGGGYNEQFF.

The CDR3 region is CASSLEVYEQYF. V gene TRBV7-2 combines with J gene TRBJ2-7. The length of the CDR3 is 12 residues. CDR1 and CDR2 from the germline V gene are SGHTA and FQGNSA.

V usage is TRBV5-1 and J usage is TRBJ2-1; TCRdb indicates TRBD1, and absent DNA this call remains unverified. The CDR3 consists of 11 residues. Per the germline V gene, CDR1 is SGHRS and CDR2 is YFSETQ. This CDR3 is CASRPGQEQFF.

The rearrangement joins TRBV29-1 to TRBJ1-2; the TCRdb call, TRBD1, lacks DNA for checking. The V gene's germline CDR1 is SQVTM and CDR2 ANQGSEA. The CDR3 is 11 amino acids. The CDR3 sequence: CSARQGDGYTF.